The subject of this entry is one TCR beta chain. The antigen is not known. This entry comes from a study of cytomegalovirus exposure and HLA in healthy donors. Primers included in the PCR were 60 Vbeta and 13 Jbeta primers. Libraries were prepared by immunoSEQ multiplex PCR; TCRdb keeps only in-frame clonotypes and omits some of them. This sample's clone table lists 60,000 to 85,000 clones. Study-wide points: A later analysis associated 15,000 or so TCR beta sequences with HLA alleles at a 0.05 false discovery rate.

The CDR3 covers 15 residues. The V and J ends lost 4 bases and 1 base respectively, with 11 bases between them. Germline CDR1 reads SGDLS; CDR2 reads YYNGEE. This TCR was recovered from a man between 50 and 59 years old in good health and CMV-seropositive. The chain has TRBV9 and TRBJ2-2; tentatively, D is TRBD2 (6 bases). Sequenced sample: PBMCs. Written as DNA, the CDR3 is TGTGCCAGCAGCCCCTCCGGGAGGAACACCGGGGAGCTGTTTTTT. This translates into CASSPSGRNTGELFF.